What follows are 12 T cell receptor beta chains derived from one specimen sequenced in a study of T cell repertoires in cytomegalovirus infection. TCRdb redid the calling of the reads with MiXCR, one entry per CDR3 protein. The data hold about 150,000 distinct CDR3 sequences, with less than 25% observed a single time. The sequenced sample consisted of PBMCs. The receptors were gathered from a human donor in good health (CMV status not recorded). Some clones in this sample may be carry-over from other donors' samples.

This clonotype appeared a few times. This sequence joins TRBV18 and TRBJ2-5; D is perhaps TRBD1 or TRBD2 (5 bases each). The ends were cut back, 3 bases at V and 1 base at J, with 15 bases in the middle. CDR3 size: 16 residues. CDR1 and CDR2 from the germline V gene are KGHSH and LQKENI. The CDR3, as DNA: TGTGCCAGCTCACCCCTCCGGGACGGGATCCAAGAGACCCAGTACTTC. Amino acids: CASSPLRDGIQETQYF.

As to this clonotype: One junction end does not reproduce the germline sequence, and a read error may be involved. The genes are TRBV19 and TRBJ2-3; 10 nucleotides agree with TRBD1. CDR3 size: 14 residues. The germline V gene encodes CDR1 LNHDA and CDR2 SQIVND (reference sequence). The CDR3 coding sequence is TGTGCCACTCAGAGGGACAGGGGCACGGATACGCAGTATTTT. Its protein product is CATQRDRGTDTQYF.

The chain recombines TRBV7-9 with TRBJ1-4; unclear D gene. Germline V lookup: CDR1 SEHNR, CDR2 FQNEAQ (reference sequence). Between the trimmed V and J ends, which lost 0 bases and 5 bases, there was a span of 13 bases. The CDR3 has 16 amino acids. CDR3 DNA: TGTGCCAGCAGCTTAGCGCGGAGGGTTGGGAATGAAAAACTGTTTTTT. It translates to CASSLARRVGNEKLFF.

The chain combines TRBV20-1 with TRBJ2-7; TRBD1 matches 9 bases. Germline V gene data show CDR1 as DFQATT and CDR2 as SNEGSKA (reference sequence). This CDR3 is built from 12 residues. After removal of 6 bases from V and 5 bases from J, the junction contained 5 bases not matched to a gene. CDR3 sequence: CSADRGIHEQYF. The CDR3, as DNA: TGCAGTGCCGACAGGGGGATCCACGAGCAGTACTTC.

This clonotype was detected only a few times. V is TRBV6-5 and J is TRBJ1-1; the D gene is possibly TRBD1 (6 bases). This CDR3 has 17 amino acids. The V gene's germline CDR1 is MNHEY and CDR2 SVGAGI. Trimming left V 6 bases short and J 6 bases short, with 26 bases between. CDR3 coding DNA: TGTGCCAGCAGAGGGCGACGCCGTACGAGGGGGGACGCTGAAGCTTTCTTT. As protein: CASRGRRRTRGDAEAFF.

In its sample, this clonotype was seen a few times. The chain links TRBV7-9 to TRBJ1-1; D might be TRBD1 (6 bases). Germline loops: CDR1 SEHNR, CDR2 FQNEAQ (reference sequence). This CDR3 region has 12 residues. V was clipped by 8 bases and J by 11 bases, with 18 bases between them. Here the CDR3 reads CASGTLTTEAFF. CDR3 bases: TGTGCCAGCGGGACACTGACCACAGAGGCTTTCTTT.

Ten or more counts support this clonotype. The gene calls are TRBV7-2 and TRBJ2-1, with D possibly being TRBD2 (6 bases). The germline V gene has CDR1 SGHTA and CDR2 FQGNSA. The CDR3 is 15 residues long. The V end lost 1 base, the J end lost 4 bases, and 11 bases lay between the germline ends. The CDR3 sequence is CASSLGGGGYNEQFF. The CDR3 bases are TGTGCCAGCAGCTTAGGGGGAGGCGGTTACAATGAGCAGTTCTTC.

V is TRBV12-3 or TRBV12-4 and J is TRBJ1-2; 9 nucleotides agree with TRBD1. V trimming: 7 bases; J trimming: 7 bases; junction bases outside the gene matches: 10. The CDR3 covers 14 residues. The CDR3 DNA is TGTGCCAGCACCCCCGTACAGGGGGCCGGTGGCTACACCTTC. Its translation: CASTPVQGAGGYTF.

This clonotype turned up a few times. The chain joins TRBV18 to TRBJ1-5, with 8 bases aligning to TRBD1. The junction had 1 base not matched to a gene; V was cut back by 3 bases and J by 6 bases. The CDR3 is 13 amino acids. Germline loops: CDR1 KGHSH, CDR2 LQKENI. The DNA for the CDR3 is TGTGCCAGCTCACCGGGGACAGGTCAGCCCCAGCATTTT. Translated: CASSPGTGQPQHF.

Only a few counts were recorded for this clonotype. This chain connects TRBV25-1 to TRBJ2-2; 12 bases line up with TRBD1. V shed 6 bases, J shed 7 bases, and the junction held 3 bases outside the gene matches. CDR1 MGHDK and CDR2 SYGVNS come from the germline V gene. CDR3 length: 14 residues. Written as DNA, the CDR3 is TGTGCCAGCAGGGGACAGGGGGCCAGCGGGGAGCTGTTTTTT. It specifies CASRGQGASGELFF.

DNA of the CDR3: TGTGCCAGCAGGTCGACAGGTAGCGGGTCCTACGAGCAGTACTTC. Residues: CASRSTGSGSYEQYF. J is TRBJ2-7 and V is TRBV28; D perhaps matches TRBD2 (7 bases). CDR3 length equals 15 residues. V was trimmed by 6 bases and J by 1 base, leaving 16 bases between them. Looked up from germline, CDR1 is MDHEN and CDR2 is SYDVKM.

This clonotype was picked up many times. This sequence joins TRBV7-2 and TRBJ2-3; D remains ambiguous. The CDR3 covers 15 residues. Germline V gives CDR1 SGHTA, CDR2 FQGNSA. V shed 7 bases and J shed 4 bases, with 18 bases lying between them. In DNA form, the CDR3 reads TGTGCCAGCAAGGCGATGCGGCAAGGCTCAGATACGCAGTATTTT. This codes for CASKAMRQGSDTQYF.